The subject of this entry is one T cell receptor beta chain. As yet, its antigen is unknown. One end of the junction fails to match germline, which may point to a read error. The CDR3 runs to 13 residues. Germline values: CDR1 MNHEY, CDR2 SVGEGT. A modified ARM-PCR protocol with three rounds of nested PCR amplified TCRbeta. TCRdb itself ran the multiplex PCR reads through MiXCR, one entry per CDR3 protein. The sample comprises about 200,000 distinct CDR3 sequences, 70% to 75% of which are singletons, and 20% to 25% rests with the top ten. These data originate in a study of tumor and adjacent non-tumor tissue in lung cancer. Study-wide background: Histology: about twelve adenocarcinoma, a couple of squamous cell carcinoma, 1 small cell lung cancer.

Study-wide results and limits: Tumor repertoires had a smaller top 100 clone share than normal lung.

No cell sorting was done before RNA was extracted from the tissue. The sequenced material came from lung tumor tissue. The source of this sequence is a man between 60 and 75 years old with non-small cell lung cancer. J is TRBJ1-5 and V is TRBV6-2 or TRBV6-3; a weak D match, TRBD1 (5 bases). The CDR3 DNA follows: TGTGCCAGCAGTCAGAGGGGCAATCAGCCCCATCATTTT. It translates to CASSQRGNQPHHF.